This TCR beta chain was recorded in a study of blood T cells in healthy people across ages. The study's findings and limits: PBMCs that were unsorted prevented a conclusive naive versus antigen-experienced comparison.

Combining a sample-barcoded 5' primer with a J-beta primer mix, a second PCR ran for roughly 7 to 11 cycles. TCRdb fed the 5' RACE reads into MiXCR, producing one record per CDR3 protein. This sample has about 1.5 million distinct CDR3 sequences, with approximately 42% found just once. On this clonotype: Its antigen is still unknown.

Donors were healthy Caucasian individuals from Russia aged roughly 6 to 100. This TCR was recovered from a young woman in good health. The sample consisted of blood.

The CDR3 sequence: CASSLARLYEQFF. In DNA form, the CDR3 reads TGTGCCAGCAGCTTAGCGCGACTATACGAGCAGTTCTTC. V is TRBV7-2 and J is TRBJ2-1, with D possibly TRBD2 on 5 matching bases. The V end was cut by 0 bases, the J end by 10 bases, with 10 bases between. The CDR3 length is 13 residues. Germline CDR1 reads SGHTA; CDR2 reads FQGNSA.